This TCR beta chain is drawn from a study of neoadjuvant anti-PD-1 for oral cavity cancer. Overall study context: Patients without progression got a fourth dose around day 43.

Study-wide results and caveats: Each response group had just a few patients in TCR analyses.

The V gene's germline CDR1 is SGDLS and CDR2 YYNGEE. This CDR3 has 14 residues. Trimming took 4 bases from V and 6 from J; bases not matched to a gene: 6. The time point is: after neoadjuvant nivolumab, at surgical resection. Most PBMC samples had 480 ng input DNA in six replicates. TCRdb's copy holds only in-frame clones and misses some; the assay was immunoSEQ multiplex PCR. Among some 12,000 clones, 70% to 80% were seen once, and the ten largest hold less than 2.5%. In the case of this clone: The target antigen is unknown.

This chain joins TRBV9 and TRBJ1-4; 7 bases fit TRBD1. The sample here was PBMCs, taken after nivolumab (anti-PD-1) treatment. This receptor was identified in a person aged 40-85 years with oral cavity squamous cell carcinoma. CDR3 in amino acids: CASSFQGGDEKLFF. The CDR3 DNA sequence: TGTGCCAGCAGCTTCCAGGGGGGCGATGAAAAACTGTTTTTT.